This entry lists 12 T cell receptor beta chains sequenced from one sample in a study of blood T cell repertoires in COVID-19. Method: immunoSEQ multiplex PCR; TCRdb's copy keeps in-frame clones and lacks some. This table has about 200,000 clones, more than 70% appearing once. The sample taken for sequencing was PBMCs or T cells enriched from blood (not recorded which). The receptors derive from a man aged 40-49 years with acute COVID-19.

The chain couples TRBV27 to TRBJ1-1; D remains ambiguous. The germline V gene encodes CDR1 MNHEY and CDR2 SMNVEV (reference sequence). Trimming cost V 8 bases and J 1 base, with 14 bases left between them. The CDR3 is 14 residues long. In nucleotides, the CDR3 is TGTGCCAGCGCCTCATTGACGGGGAACACTGAAGCTTTCTTT. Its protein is CASASLTGNTEAFF.

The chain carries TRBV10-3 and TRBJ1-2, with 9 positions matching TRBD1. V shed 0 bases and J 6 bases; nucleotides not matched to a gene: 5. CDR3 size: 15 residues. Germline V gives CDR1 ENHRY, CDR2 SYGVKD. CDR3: CAISESTDRGDGYTF. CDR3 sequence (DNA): TGTGCCATCAGTGAGTCGACGGACAGGGGAGATGGCTACACCTTC.

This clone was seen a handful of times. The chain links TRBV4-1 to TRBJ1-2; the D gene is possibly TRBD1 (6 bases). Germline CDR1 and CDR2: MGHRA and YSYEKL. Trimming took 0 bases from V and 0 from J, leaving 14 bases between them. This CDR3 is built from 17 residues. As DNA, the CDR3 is TGCGCCAGCAGCCAAGAGGGGAGGGGGTCCTCTAACTATGGCTACACCTTC. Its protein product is CASSQEGRGSSNYGYTF.

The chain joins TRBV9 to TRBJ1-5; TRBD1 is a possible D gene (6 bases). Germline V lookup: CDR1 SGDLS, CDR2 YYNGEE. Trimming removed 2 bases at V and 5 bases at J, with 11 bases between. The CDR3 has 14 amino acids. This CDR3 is CASSVTGGDQPQHF. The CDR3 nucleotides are TGTGCCAGCAGCGTGACAGGTGGGGATCAGCCCCAGCATTTT.

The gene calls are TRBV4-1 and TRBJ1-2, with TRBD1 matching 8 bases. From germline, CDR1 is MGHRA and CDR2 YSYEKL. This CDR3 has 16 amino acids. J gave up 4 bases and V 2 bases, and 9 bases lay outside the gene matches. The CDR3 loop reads CASSQPQGVDGYGYTF. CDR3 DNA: TGCGCCAGCAGCCAACCACAGGGGGTCGACGGCTATGGCTACACCTTC.

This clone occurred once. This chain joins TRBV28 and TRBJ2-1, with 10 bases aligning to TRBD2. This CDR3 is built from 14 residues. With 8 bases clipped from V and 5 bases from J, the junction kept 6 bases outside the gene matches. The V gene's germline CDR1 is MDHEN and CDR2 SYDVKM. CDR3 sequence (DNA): TGTGCCAGCGGGGAAGCGGGAGGGGACAATGAGCAGTTCTTC. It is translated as CASGEAGGDNEQFF.

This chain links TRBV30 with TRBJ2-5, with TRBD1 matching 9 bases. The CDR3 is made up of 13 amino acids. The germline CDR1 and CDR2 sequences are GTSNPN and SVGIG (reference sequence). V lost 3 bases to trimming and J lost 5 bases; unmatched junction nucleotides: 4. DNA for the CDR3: TGTGCCTGGAGGACAGGGGGGACTGAGACCCAGTACTTC. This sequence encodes CAWRTGGTETQYF.

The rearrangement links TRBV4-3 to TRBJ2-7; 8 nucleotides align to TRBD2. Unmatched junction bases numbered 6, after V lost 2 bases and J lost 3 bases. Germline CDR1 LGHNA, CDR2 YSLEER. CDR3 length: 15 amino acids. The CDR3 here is CASSQLAGSFYEQYF. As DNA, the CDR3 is TGCGCCAGCAGCCAACTAGCGGGCTCCTTCTACGAGCAGTACTTC.

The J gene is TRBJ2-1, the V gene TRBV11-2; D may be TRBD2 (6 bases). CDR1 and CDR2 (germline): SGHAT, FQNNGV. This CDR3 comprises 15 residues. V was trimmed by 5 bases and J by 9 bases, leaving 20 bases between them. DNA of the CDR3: TGTGCCAGCAGCCCCGGGAGAGACATGAAAAGTGAGCAGTTCTTC. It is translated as CASSPGRDMKSEQFF.

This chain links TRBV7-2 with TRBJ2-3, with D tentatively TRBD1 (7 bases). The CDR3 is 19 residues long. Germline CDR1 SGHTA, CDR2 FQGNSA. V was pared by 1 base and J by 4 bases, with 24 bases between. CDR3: CASSLVRGASLFGADTQYF. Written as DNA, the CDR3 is TGTGCCAGCAGCTTAGTCAGGGGGGCATCATTATTCGGCGCAGATACGCAGTATTTT.

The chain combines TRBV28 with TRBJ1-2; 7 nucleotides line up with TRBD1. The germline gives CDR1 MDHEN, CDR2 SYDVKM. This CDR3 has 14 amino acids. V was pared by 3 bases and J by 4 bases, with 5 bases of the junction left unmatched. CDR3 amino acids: CASSFAGGSYGYTF. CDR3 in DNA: TGTGCCAGCAGTTTTGCAGGGGGTAGCTATGGCTACACCTTC.

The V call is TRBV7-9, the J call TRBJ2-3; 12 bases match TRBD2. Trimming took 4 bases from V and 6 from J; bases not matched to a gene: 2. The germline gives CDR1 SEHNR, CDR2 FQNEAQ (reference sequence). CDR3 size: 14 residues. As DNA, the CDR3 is TGTGCCAGCAGCTCGACTAGCGGGAGTGATACGCAGTATTTT. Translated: CASSSTSGSDTQYF.